What follows are 27 T cell receptor beta chains derived from one specimen sequenced in a study of blood T cell repertoires in COVID-19. Clones were sequenced by immunoSEQ multiplex PCR, and TCRdb holds only the in-frame ones, with some missing. Of about 82,000 clones listed, roughly three quarters were seen once; the top ten hold approximately 40%. Specimen: peripheral blood. The receptors shown here come from a man aged 55 to 69 with COVID-19, enrolled during active disease.

The gene calls are TRBV7-9 and TRBJ1-2, with D tentatively TRBD1 (6 bases). The CDR3 length is 16 residues. V shed 5 bases and J shed 3 bases, with 19 bases lying between them. Per the germline V gene, CDR1 is SEHNR and CDR2 is FQNEAQ (reference sequence). CDR3 protein: CASSPWGQSPDYGYTF. Written as DNA, the CDR3 is TGTGCCAGCAGCCCGTGGGGGCAGTCTCCGGACTATGGCTACACCTTC.

A single count supports this clone. V and J are TRBV19 and TRBJ2-6, with D possibly being TRBD1 (7 bases). With 6 bases removed from V and 1 base from J, the gap between germline ends came to 22 bases. The CDR3 loop spans 19 amino acids. Germline lookup yields CDR1 LNHDA and CDR2 SQIVND (reference sequence). CDR3 amino acids: CASSARGTATLSGANVLTF. CDR3 DNA sequence: TGTGCCAGTAGCGCCCGGGGGACAGCCACACTTTCTGGGGCCAACGTCCTGACTTTC.

The rearrangement links TRBV7-8 to TRBJ2-7; no firm D call. Germline V gene data show CDR1 as SGHVS and CDR2 as FQNEAQ. Trimming left V 2 bases short and J 5 bases short, with 7 bases between. CDR3 length equals 12 residues. The CDR3 region has the DNA TGTGCCAGCAGCTTAAATTTCAACGAGCAGTACTTC. Protein product: CASSLNFNEQYF. Looking up the rest from reference TRBV7-8 and TRBJ2-7 gives the full variable domain: GAGVSQSPRYKVAKRGQDVALRCDPISGHVSLFWYQQALGQGPEFLTYFQNEAQLDKSGLPSDRFFAERPEGSVSTLKIQRTQQEDSAVYLCASSLNFNEQYFGPGTRLTVT.

This clone was counted ten times or more. In nucleotides, the CDR3 is TGTGCCAGCAGTCAGGGGGATAGCAATCAGCCCCAGCATTTT. This codes for CASSQGDSNQPQHF. The rearrangement links TRBV2 to TRBJ1-5; the match to TRBD1 covers 7 bases. The V gene's germline CDR1 is SNHLY and CDR2 FYNNEI. V lost 5 bases and J lost 0; bases outside the gene matches: 1. The CDR3 is 14 residues long.

This chain joins TRBV27 and TRBJ1-2, with TRBD1 as a possible D gene (6 bases). V shed 4 bases and J shed 8 bases, with 11 bases lying between them. CDR3 size: 12 residues. The germline gives CDR1 MNHEY, CDR2 SMNVEV (reference sequence). Here the CDR3 DNA reads TGTGCCAGCAGTTCTCAGGGGAGCGGCTACACCTTC. Translating gives CASSSQGSGYTF.

This chain links TRBV12-3 or TRBV12-4 with TRBJ2-2; no reliable D call. Trimming stripped 5 bases from V and 6 bases from J, with 10 bases between. The CDR3 totals 13 residues. The chain's CDR3 is CASSPRVAGELFF. In nucleotides, the CDR3 is TGTGCCAGCAGTCCGAGAGTGGCCGGGGAGCTGTTTTTT.

The V gene is TRBV3-1 (or the pseudogene TRBV3-2), the J gene TRBJ2-6, with D unclear. The V end lost 2 bases, the J end lost 1 base, and 9 bases lay between the germline ends. Germline V lookup: CDR1 LGHDT, CDR2 YNNKEL (reference sequence). The CDR3 spans 16 residues. The DNA of the CDR3 is TGTGCCAGCAGCCAAATCGCGGTGTCTGGGGCCAACGTCCTGACTTTC. Residues: CASSQIAVSGANVLTF.

The V gene is TRBV3-1 (or the pseudogene TRBV3-2), the J gene TRBJ2-3, with unresolved D. Looked up from germline, CDR1 is LGHDT and CDR2 is YNNKEL (reference sequence). This CDR3 comprises 12 residues. With 1 base removed from V and 4 bases from J, the gap between germline ends came to 3 bases. The CDR3 reads CASSQGPDTQYF. CDR3 DNA sequence: TGTGCCAGCAGCCAAGGGCCAGATACGCAGTATTTT.

The V and J genes are TRBV19 and TRBJ2-7; TRBD2 might be the D (5 bases). The V end was cut by 7 bases, the J end by 0 bases, with 13 bases between. The CDR3 runs to 14 residues. Germline V gives CDR1 LNHDA, CDR2 SQIVND (reference sequence). The CDR3 is CASKSGLSSYEQYF. The CDR3 bases are TGTGCCAGTAAGTCTGGACTGAGCTCCTACGAGCAGTACTTC.

This chain connects TRBV4-1 to TRBJ2-1, with 9 bases matching TRBD2. Per germline, CDR1 MGHRA and CDR2 YSYEKL. With 3 bases clipped from V and 4 bases from J, the junction kept 7 bases outside the gene matches. The CDR3 is made up of 16 amino acids. Written as DNA, the CDR3 is TGCGCCAGCAGCCAGGCCGGGACTAGCTTTTACAATGAGCAGTTCTTC. This gives the protein CASSQAGTSFYNEQFF.

This rearrangement joins TRBV18 to TRBJ2-5; weak D call: TRBD1 (5 bases). Trimming removed 5 bases at V and 2 bases at J, with 15 bases between. The CDR3 covers 15 residues. Germline-derived CDR1 and CDR2 are KGHSH and LQKENI. CDR3 coding DNA: TGTGCCAGCTCAGGGGTTACAGGTTCGCAAGAGACCCAGTACTTC. It is translated as CASSGVTGSQETQYF.

The DNA of the CDR3 is TGTGCCAGCAGGCCTATGGACAGGGCCATAGATGGGGGGGGCTACACCTTC. This gives the protein CASRPMDRAIDGGGYTF. The chain couples TRBV27 to TRBJ1-2; 8 positions match TRBD1. J lost 8 bases, V lost 6 bases, and 20 bases had no gene match. The germline V gene has CDR1 MNHEY and CDR2 SMNVEV (reference sequence). The CDR3 runs 17 residues.

CDR3 DNA: TGTGCCAGCAGTGACAACAGGGGGCGGAAAGCTTTCTTT. Translation gives CASSDNRGRKAFF. The gene calls are TRBV25-1 and TRBJ1-1, with 9 bases fitting TRBD1. There are 13 residues in the CDR3. V shed 3 bases, J shed 9 bases, and the junction held 5 bases outside the gene matches. Germline CDR1 MGHDK, CDR2 SYGVNS.

The table lists this clone with a count of one. V gene TRBV2 combines with J gene TRBJ2-1, with a tentative D call TRBD1 (6 bases). The CDR3 contains 15 residues. The V and J ends lost 6 bases and 6 bases respectively, with 18 bases between them. The V gene's germline CDR1 is SNHLY and CDR2 FYNNEI. The CDR3 sequence is CASRDQGRRGNEQFF. CDR3 bases: TGTGCCAGCAGAGATCAGGGGAGACGCGGCAATGAGCAGTTCTTC.

The chain couples TRBV3-1 (or the pseudogene TRBV3-2) to TRBJ2-7; 12 bases align to TRBD2. There are 16 residues in the CDR3. The trim removed 1 base at V and 4 bases at J, leaving 5 bases unmatched. CDR1 is LGHDT and CDR2 is YNNKEL in the germline V gene (reference sequence). The chain's CDR3 is CASSQALAGGPYEQYF. The CDR3 DNA is TGTGCCAGCAGCCAAGCACTAGCGGGGGGACCTTACGAGCAGTACTTC.

This clone was seen only once. This chain links TRBV6-5 with TRBJ2-7, with D possibly being TRBD2 (5 bases). The CDR3 is 14 residues long. V was shortened by 10 bases and J by 4 bases, with 20 bases between the two germline ends. CDR1 is MNHEY and CDR2 is SVGAGI in the germline V gene. CDR3 amino acids: CATTGSERTYEQYF. The CDR3, as DNA: TGTGCCACTACGGGGAGCGAAAGGACTTACGAGCAGTACTTC.

This chain uses TRBV25-1 with TRBJ2-2; D is possibly TRBD1 (5 bases). The CDR3 contains 15 residues. Trimming pared 3 bases from V and 1 base from J, leaving 9 bases between. The germline V gene encodes CDR1 MGHDK and CDR2 SYGVNS. The chain's CDR3 is CASSDLRVNTGELFF. The CDR3 nucleotides read TGTGCCAGCAGTGATCTCAGGGTGAACACCGGGGAGCTGTTTTTT.

This chain uses TRBV4-1 with TRBJ2-5; 7 bases match TRBD2. Germline V gene data show CDR1 as MGHRA and CDR2 as YSYEKL. The CDR3 runs 15 residues. V dropped 2 bases and J dropped 2; count of bases not matched to a gene: 5. CDR3 loop: CASSQTNGGQETQYF. The CDR3 DNA reads TGCGCCAGCAGCCAAACAAACGGGGGGCAAGAGACCCAGTACTTC.

The J gene is TRBJ2-3, the V gene TRBV11-2; no clear D. Trimming took off 1 base at V and 4 bases at J, with 6 bases between the two ends. Per the germline V gene, CDR1 is SGHAT and CDR2 is FQNNGV. The CDR3 runs 13 residues. The CDR3 loop is CASSLGEADTQYF. The CDR3 DNA follows: TGTGCCAGCAGCTTAGGAGAAGCAGATACGCAGTATTTT.

CDR3 sequence reads: CASSMGTSPETQYF. The CDR3 DNA sequence: TGTGCCAGTAGTATGGGGACTAGTCCAGAGACCCAGTACTTC. The chain combines TRBV19 with TRBJ2-5, with 8 bases identical to TRBD2. V lost 3 bases to trimming and J lost 4 bases; unmatched junction nucleotides: 4. This CDR3 has 14 residues. The germline gives CDR1 LNHDA, CDR2 SQIVND (reference sequence). Complete variable domain (other parts from reference TRBV19 and TRBJ2-5): DGGITQSPKYLFRKEGQNVTLSCEQNLNHDAMYWYRQDPGQGLRLIYYSQIVNDFQKGDIAEGYSVSREKKESFPLTVTSAQKNPTAFYLCASSMGTSPETQYFGPGTRLLVL.

The genes are TRBV5-4 and TRBJ1-1, with D perhaps matching TRBD1 (6 bases). The CDR3 sequence is 12 residues long. Deletions cut 7 bases from V and 3 bases from J, with 10 bases between. CDR1 is SGHNT, CDR2 YYREEE, per germline (reference sequence). As DNA, the CDR3 is TGTGCCAGCTCCAGGGGATACACTGAAGCTTTCTTT. It encodes CASSRGYTEAFF.

There are a few counts of this clone. The rearrangement uses TRBV19 and TRBJ2-1; D possibly corresponds to TRBD2 (6 bases). CDR1 is LNHDA and CDR2 is SQIVND in the germline V gene (reference sequence). Trimming left V 5 bases short and J 4 bases short, with 15 bases between. This CDR3 is 15 amino acids long. CDR3 in amino acids: CASSVIELAYNEQFF. The CDR3 DNA sequence: TGTGCCAGTAGTGTTATTGAGCTAGCGTACAATGAGCAGTTCTTC.

V usage is TRBV6-5 and J usage is TRBJ1-5; maybe TRBD1 (6 bases). Germline V gene sequence: CDR1 MNHEY, CDR2 SVGAGI. V was shortened by 3 bases and J by 4 bases, with 10 bases between the two germline ends. The CDR3 totals 14 residues. The CDR3 bases are TGTGCCAGCAGTTATATACAGGGAAATCAGCCCCAGCATTTT. Residues: CASSYIQGNQPQHF.

The V gene is TRBV11-2, the J gene TRBJ2-7; the D is unclear. Per the germline V gene, CDR1 is SGHAT and CDR2 is FQNNGV. Trimming removed 5 bases at V and 6 bases at J, with 8 bases between. CDR3 size: 11 residues. CDR3 bases: TGTGCCAGCAGCAACTCGGTCGAGCAGTACTTC. The encoded protein is CASSNSVEQYF.

The gene calls are TRBV2 and TRBJ1-5; no firm D call. Trimming stripped 3 bases from V and 0 bases from J, with 6 bases between. The CDR3 is 14 amino acids. CDR1 and CDR2 (germline): SNHLY, FYNNEI. The CDR3 sequence is CASSEGSSNQPQHF. CDR3 DNA: TGTGCCAGCAGTGAGGGCAGTAGCAATCAGCCCCAGCATTTT.

The V gene is TRBV27, the J gene TRBJ2-3; TRBD2 is a possible D gene (6 bases). V was pared by 6 bases and J by 2 bases, with 9 bases between. Germline V gives CDR1 MNHEY, CDR2 SMNVEV (reference sequence). This CDR3 is 13 amino acids long. CDR3 sequence reads: CASRPGVTDTQYF. The CDR3 DNA reads TGTGCCAGCAGACCGGGGGTCACAGATACGCAGTATTTT.

This rearrangement joins TRBV14 to TRBJ2-7; 9 bases map to TRBD2. Germline V gene data show CDR1 as SGHDN and CDR2 as FVKESK. V shed 4 bases and J 3 bases; nucleotides not matched to a gene: 16. This CDR3 contains 18 residues. The CDR3 coding sequence is TGTGCCAGCAGCCTCAATAACGGAGCTCGCGGGGGGGTCTACGAGCAGTACTTC. Its translation is CASSLNNGARGGVYEQYF.